The 25 T cell receptor beta chains below come from one sample, sequenced in a study of blood T cells in healthy people across ages (dated by TCRdb to about 2015). The library was made by 5' RACE. Sequencing was performed on an Illumina HiSeq 2500. The second PCR ran for roughly 7 to 11 cycles and used a J-beta primer mix along with a sample-barcoded 5' primer. In TCRdb, the public reads were trimmed at Q25 with fastp and aligned with MiXCR, with productive beta chains retained. Rows are combined by CDR3 protein, so each entry shows the most common genes and DNA. The sample yields approximately 800,000 distinct CDR3 sequences; around 25% were counted once. The ten top clones hold about 3% of the sample. The same data also went into a second study, on T cells of mothers and their children.

Sequencing used blood. The receptors were sampled from a boy aged 5-17 years in good health.

The chain couples TRBV6-2 or TRBV6-3 to TRBJ1-5, with D unresolved. V was cut by 4 bases and J by 15 bases, with 16 bases left in between. This CDR3 contains 12 residues. Germline CDR1 is MNHEY and CDR2 is SVGEGT. CDR3 residues: CASSSGRNPGHF. Written as DNA, the CDR3 is TGTGCCAGCAGTTCGGGCCGTAACCCTGGGCATTTT.

This chain connects TRBV12-3 or TRBV12-4 to TRBJ1-2, with 9 bases that match TRBD1. The length of the CDR3 is 15 residues. V lost 2 bases to trimming and J lost 6 bases; unmatched junction nucleotides: 7. Here the CDR3 DNA reads TGTGCCAGCAGTTTATTGGACAGGGGCTACGATGGCTACACCTTC. Protein product: CASSLLDRGYDGYTF.

The V gene is TRBV12-3 or TRBV12-4, the J gene TRBJ2-1, with 7 bases fitting TRBD2. There are 15 residues in the CDR3. After removal of 6 bases from V and 6 bases from J, the junction contained 11 bases not matched to a gene. The CDR3 reads CASSPGLPAGNEQFF. The CDR3 DNA is TGTGCCAGCAGCCCGGGACTACCGGCGGGCAATGAGCAGTTCTTC.

CDR3: CSVDTPVIEARKNQPQHF. The CDR3 nucleotides read TGCAGCGTTGATACCCCTGTAATCGAGGCAAGGAAAAATCAGCCCCAGCATTTT. V is TRBV29-1 and J is TRBJ1-5; unclear D gene. V was trimmed by 3 bases and J by 4 bases, leaving 25 bases between them. The CDR3 covers 18 residues. Looked up from germline, CDR1 is SQVTM and CDR2 is ANQGSEA. Full variable domain (missing parts from reference TRBV29-1 and TRBJ1-5): SAVISQKPSRDICQRGTSLTIQCQVDSQVTMMFWYRQQPGQSLTLIATANQGSEATYESGFVIDKFPISRPNLTFSTLTVSNMSPEDSSIYLCSVDTPVIEARKNQPQHFGDGTRLSIL.

The chain carries TRBV24-1 and TRBJ2-5, with 10 positions matching TRBD2. The last part of the DNA fits TRBJ2-1 better; the J call may be wrong. CDR1 and CDR2 from the germline V gene are KGHDR and SFDVKD. This CDR3 is built from 15 residues. In DNA form, the CDR3 reads TGTGCCACCAGTGATACGGGACTAGCGCCCGATGAGCAGTTCTTC. Translation gives CATSDTGLAPDEQFF.

Of note for this clonotype: Compared with germline, one end of the junction differs, possibly owing to a read error. The chain combines TRBV6-2 or TRBV6-3 with TRBJ2-5, with 8 bases lining up with TRBD2. Germline loops: CDR1 MNHEY, CDR2 SVGEGT. This CDR3 is 15 amino acids long. This chain's CDR3 is CASSYPSGPYNEQFF. The CDR3 nucleotides are TGTGCCAGCAGTTACCCTAGCGGGCCATACAATGAGCAGTTTTTC.

The chain recombines TRBV27 with TRBJ2-2; D not certain. The CDR3 has 13 residues. The ends were cut back, 4 bases at V and 5 bases at J, with 8 bases in the middle. Germline-derived CDR1 and CDR2 are MNHEY and SMNVEV (reference sequence). CDR3 nucleotides: TGTGCCAGCAGTTCCTTGTTGACCGGGGAGCTGTTTTTT. Encoded protein: CASSSLLTGELFF.

V and J are TRBV28 and TRBJ2-1, with D unclear. The DNA end is more similar to TRBJ2-7, so the J call may be wrong. The CDR3 is 15 amino acids. Looked up from germline, CDR1 is MDHEN and CDR2 is SYDVKM. As DNA, the CDR3 is TGTGCCAGCAGTGCCCCCCGACTTCTAAACCACGAGCAGTACTTC. Translated: CASSAPRLLNHEQYF.

This clonotype was picked up a small number of times. The CDR3 loop is CASSELTSGGTQYF. CDR3 DNA sequence: TGTGCCAGCAGTGAACTGACTAGCGGGGGTACGCAGTATTTT. This chain links TRBV2 with TRBJ2-3, with TRBD2 matching 12 bases. This CDR3 contains 14 residues. Germline V gene data show CDR1 as SNHLY and CDR2 as FYNNEI. The J segment lost 8 bases and the V segment lost 2 bases, leaving 2 bases of the junction unmatched.

The chain combines TRBV2 with TRBJ2-7; 9 bases are shared with TRBD2. CDR3 length equals 14 residues. J was trimmed by 0 bases and V by 10 bases; bases with no gene match: 7. In germline, CDR1 is SNHLY, CDR2 FYNNEI. The CDR3 region is CAIVTSGYSYEQYF. Here the CDR3 DNA reads TGTGCCATCGTGACTAGCGGATACTCCTACGAGCAGTACTTC.

The rearrangement joins TRBV12-3 or TRBV12-4 to TRBJ2-1; TRBD1 matches 12 bases. This CDR3 region has 15 residues. V shed 5 bases and J 6 bases; nucleotides not matched to a gene: 5. The CDR3 DNA is TGTGCCAGCAGTCCGGGACAGGGGGCAGTCAATGAGCAGTTCTTC. It is translated as CASSPGQGAVNEQFF.

This clonotype was seen many times. The gene calls are TRBV6-5 and TRBJ1-3; D is undetermined. The CDR3 spans 12 residues. The ends were cut back, 6 bases at V and 0 bases at J, with 3 bases in the middle. CDR1 and CDR2 from the germline V gene are MNHEY and SVGAGI. CDR3 bases: TGTGCCAGCAGGAGCTCTGGAAACACCATATATTTT. It yields the protein CASRSSGNTIYF.

The genes are TRBV7-9 and TRBJ2-1; TRBD2 might be the D (7 bases). CDR3 length: 19 amino acids. Deletions cut 6 bases from V and 1 base from J, with 25 bases between. Germline CDR1 and CDR2: SEHNR and FQNEAQ (reference sequence). CDR3 protein: CASRWSRYGGPGSYNEQFF. CDR3 bases: TGTGCCAGCAGATGGTCCCGGTACGGGGGGCCAGGATCCTACAATGAGCAGTTCTTC.

The sample holds a few counts of this clonotype. The V call is TRBV3-1, the J call TRBJ2-3; D is ambiguous. This CDR3 comprises 18 residues. CDR1 and CDR2 from the germline V gene are LGHDT and YNNKEL (reference sequence). V was trimmed by 0 bases and J by 0 bases, leaving 16 bases between them. The CDR3 region has the DNA TGTGCCAGCAGCCAAGATAGGCGACGGACCACTAGCACAGATACGCAGTATTTT. Translated: CASSQDRRRTTSTDTQYF.

The chain carries TRBV20-1 and TRBJ2-3; the D gene is possibly TRBD1 (5 bases). V lost 3 bases and J 4 bases, leaving 11 bases between the germline ends. CDR1 DFQATT and CDR2 SNEGSKA come from the germline V gene (reference sequence). There are 13 residues in the CDR3. CDR3 sequence reads: CSASNQGADTQYF. As DNA, the CDR3 is TGCAGTGCTAGCAACCAGGGCGCAGATACGCAGTATTTT.

This clonotype was detected ten times or more. The chain recombines TRBV5-1 with TRBJ1-4; a possible D gene is TRBD1 (5 bases). The CDR3 contains 14 residues. The V end lost 3 bases, the J end lost 4 bases, and 10 bases lay between the germline ends. Germline assignment: CDR1 SGHRS and CDR2 YFSETQ. CDR3 DNA: TGCGCCAGCAGCTCGGGACGGATTAATGAAAAACTGTTTTTT. Its translation is CASSSGRINEKLFF.

V is TRBV9 and J is TRBJ2-7; 7 nucleotides line up with TRBD1. CDR3 length equals 14 residues. V gave up 1 base and J gave up 0 bases; unmatched junction bases: 1. Germline V gives CDR1 SGDLS, CDR2 YYNGEE. In nucleotides, the CDR3 is TGTGCCAGCAGCGTACAGGGGGACTCCTACGAGCAGTACTTC. It yields the protein CASSVQGDSYEQYF.

Remarks on this clonotype: Germline is not matched at one junction end, which may reflect a read error. V is TRBV5-1 and J is TRBJ2-5; D uncertain. TRBJ2-7 explains the end of the DNA better; the J call may be wrong. Germline V gene lookup returns CDR1 SGHRS and CDR2 YFSETQ. The length of the CDR3 is 14 residues. In DNA, the CDR3 is TGCGCCAGTAGCTTGGAAAGCCCCCCCTACGAGCAGTACTTC. It yields the protein CASSLESPPYEQYF.

This clonotype turned up a few times. One end of the junction is discordant with germline, which a read error may explain. The CDR3 region has the DNA TGCGCCAGCAGCCAAGATCTGGAATATGGCTACGCCTTC. Protein sequence: CASSQDLEYGYAF. This rearrangement joins TRBV4-1 to TRBJ1-2; D gene unclear. From germline, CDR1 is MGHRA and CDR2 YSYEKL. This CDR3 is 13 amino acids long.

V is TRBV12-5 and J is TRBJ2-1; the D call may be TRBD1 or TRBD2 (6 bases each). The CDR3 is 16 amino acids. In germline, CDR1 is LGHNT, CDR2 FRNRAP. V lost 0 bases and J lost 5, with 14 bases in between. The CDR3 DNA reads TGTGCTAGTGGTTTGGTAGGGCTAGGGGGGAACAATGAGCAGTTCTTC. It yields the protein CASGLVGLGGNNEQFF. Full variable domain (remainder filled in from reference TRBV12-5 and TRBJ2-1): DARVTQTPRHKVTEMGQEVTMRCQPILGHNTVFWYRQTMMQGLELLAYFRNRAPLDDSGMPKDRFSAEMPDATLATLKIQPSEPRDSAVYFCASGLVGLGGNNEQFFGPGTRLTVL.

This chain connects TRBV20-1 to TRBJ2-1; weak D call: TRBD2 (6 bases). Near its end, the DNA agrees better with TRBJ2-5, so the J call may be wrong. This CDR3 contains 14 residues. Germline V gene data show CDR1 as DFQATT and CDR2 as SNEGSKA (reference sequence). The CDR3 spells CSARSRGAPETQYF. The CDR3 nucleotides are TGCAGTGCTCGGTCGCGGGGAGCGCCGGAGACCCAGTACTTC.

A few counts support this clonotype. V usage is TRBV12-3 or TRBV12-4 and J usage is TRBJ1-1; perhaps TRBD1 as D (5 bases). V was trimmed by 3 bases and J by 3 bases, leaving 20 bases between them. The CDR3 is made up of 17 amino acids. The CDR3 DNA reads TGTGCCAGCAGTTTCCAGGGTTGGAGTAGGTTGGACACTGAAGCTTTCTTT. Protein sequence: CASSFQGWSRLDTEAFF.

This clonotype has just a few counts. This chain uses TRBV24-1 with TRBJ2-7; the D gene is possibly TRBD1 (7 bases). This CDR3 comprises 15 residues. Between the trimmed V and J ends, which lost 2 bases and 2 bases, there was a span of 12 bases. CDR1 is KGHDR and CDR2 is SFDVKD in the germline V gene. In nucleotides, the CDR3 is TGTGCCACCAGTGATTCGGGGGACAGCACCTACGAGCAGTACTTC. Encoded protein: CATSDSGDSTYEQYF.

The J gene is TRBJ2-5, the V gene TRBV5-1; a possible D gene is TRBD2 (7 bases). The CDR3 consists of 15 residues. Trimming removed 4 bases at V and 5 bases at J, with 18 bases between. Germline CDR1 reads SGHRS; CDR2 reads YFSETQ. The CDR3 DNA sequence: TGCGCCAGCAGCCTCTATGTGGGGGGGCCCGAGACCCAGTACTTC. Its protein product is CASSLYVGGPETQYF.

The V gene is TRBV7-7, the J gene TRBJ2-5; 7 nucleotides agree with TRBD2. There are 15 residues in the CDR3. V was clipped by 5 bases and J by 5 bases; unmatched bases: 11. CDR1 and CDR2 (germline): SSHAT, FNYEAQ (reference sequence). CDR3: CASSQGLVGSETQYF. The CDR3, as DNA: TGTGCCAGCAGCCAAGGACTAGTGGGGTCGGAGACCCAGTACTTC.